Detailed here is one T cell receptor (beta chain). This clonotype was counted many times. Its recognized antigen is unknown. Base qualities are not provided; no much larger clone lies one nucleotide away. These data come from a study of tumor-infiltrating lymphocytes in primary liver carcinoma (dated by TCRdb to 2016 to 2017). A note on the overall study: Between November 2015 and March 2016, roughly five patients in China with histopathologically diagnosed primary liver carcinoma had their tumors surgically resected. A total of about 35 specimens from 5 patients, comprising approximately 25 tumor regions, 5 adjacent noncancerous liver tissues and 5 peripheral blood samples, were covered by TCRbeta repertoire sequencing. Repertoires from technical replicates were highly reproducible, with mean shared-clone rates around 0.89 and correlation coefficients above 0.98. Tumors of the five patients were stage T1-T3 N0M0 with maximum diameters of roughly 4.2 to 11 cm. For each liver tumor, the study sampled five regions along with adjacent normal tissue and blood, and applied TCRbeta repertoire sequencing, expression microarrays and whole-exome sequencing. Hepatocellular carcinoma (four) or combined HCC and intrahepatic cholangiocarcinoma (one) was present in the five patients, who were three men and two women aged 30 to 69 years. Roughly 3.65 to 8 million productive TCRbeta reads were obtained per sample, and no significant difference in read depth was found between tissue types. Broader findings and caveats from the paper: With just 4 to 6 patients in the study, the authors point out that the findings should be validated in a larger study. Repertoire overlap was found to be higher between tumor regions (mean approximately 36%) than between tumor-adjacent (around 17%) or tumor-blood (about 14%) pairs, consistent with antigen-driven expansion. Because the samples were bulk and unsorted, CD4+ and CD8+ T cell repertoires could not be compared. Only the TCR beta chain was sequenced, so true repertoire diversity is likely underestimated because unpaired alpha chains were not captured. The top 250 clones accounted for a significantly greater share of the repertoire in tumors than in blood (p = 0.039).

The trim is 3 bases for V and 6 bases for J, with a gap of 24 bases between the germline ends. Taken from the germline V gene, the CDR1 and CDR2 loops are SGHAT and FQNNGV. From the cysteine up to the phenylalanine, the CDR3 has a length of 18 residues. The kept DNA is CDR3 alone, 54 bases in frame from the first base. RNA from unsorted whole blood was extracted with TRIzol reagent, and germline DNA was obtained with the DNeasy Blood & Tissue kit. Chronic HBV infection was present in the patients, and the patients were treatment-naive at sampling. Around 4 milliliters of peripheral blood were collected into K2EDTA tubes before surgery. Starting from about 500 ng total RNA, TCRbeta-specific cDNA was produced by reverse transcription with a constant-region primer and ProtoScript II reverse transcriptase. Three nested multiplex PCR rounds, following a slightly modified ARM-PCR procedure, were used to build the TCRbeta libraries. Multiplex TRBV1-TRBV30 forward primers and a Cbeta reverse primer were used in the first two PCR rounds, each of which was run for approximately 11 cycles. Sample barcodes and Illumina adapters were added in a final 25-cycle PCR using Deep VentR polymerase. Before sequencing, amplicons between 200 and 500 bp were purified from gel using a QIAquick gel extraction kit. TCRbeta amplicons were sequenced on an Illumina HiSeq 2500 with 250-bp paired-end reads. The paper's data handling went like this. To recover full CDR3 sequences, reads were quality-trimmed using Trimmomatic v0.33 and paired reads were then merged using FLASH v1.2.11. MiGEC v1.2.1b assigned V, D and J germline segments to the rearranged TCRbeta sequences. Clonotype statistics and Shannon-Wiener diversity indices were computed with VDJtools v1.0.0. Except for diversity analysis, only each sample's 250 most abundant clonotypes were used in subsequent analyses to reduce sampling bias. Using fastp trimming at Q25 and MiXCR clonotype assembly, TCRdb reanalyzed the public sequencing data and kept in-frame beta chains. Each entry is one CDR3 protein sequence, shown with its most common DNA and genes. Clone size and V and J calls follow TCRdb, not the original study. The sample table lists approximately 320,000 distinct CDR3 sequences, 58% of them with a count of one. Of the sample, approximately 17% is held by the ten largest clones.

The receptor chain draws on TRBV11-2 and TRBJ2-1, and perhaps TRBD2 as D gene, on 6 matching bases. Sequenced: peripheral blood. The receptor's source is a woman in her twenties or thirties with primary liver carcinoma and hepatitis B virus infection. The DNA sequence reads TGTGCCAGCAGCTTTGGTCGGGAGAAGGGGCGCCTAGGCAATGAGCAGTTCTTC. Translated, this gives CASSFGREKGRLGNEQFF.